The 21 T cell receptor beta chains in this list originate from one sample, sequenced in a study of CD8+CD57+ T cells in acquired aplastic anemia. Genomic DNA templated the TCR beta VDJ and CDR3 profiling. TCRdb called the reads again in MiXCR, with one record for every CDR3 protein. The sample contains about 260,000 distinct CDR3 sequences, approximately 82% of which appear only once. CD8+CD57+ cell expansion, shown by flow cytometry, had occurred in the patients selected for sequencing. The sample consisted of sorted CD4+, CD8+, or CD8+CD57+ T cells (not recorded which) from PBMCs. The source of these receptors is a human donor with aplastic anemia.

CDR3: CASSSGLAAYEQYF. The CDR3 coding sequence is TGTGCCAGCAGCTCCGGACTAGCCGCCTACGAGCAGTACTTC. The chain couples TRBV11-2 to TRBJ2-7; TRBD2 matches 8 bases. The CDR3 is made up of 14 amino acids. V shed 4 bases, J shed 2 bases, and the junction held 4 bases outside the gene matches. Germline V CDR1 and CDR2: SGHAT, FQNNGV.

With regard to this clonotype: The junction differs from germline at one of its ends, possibly a read error. The chain carries TRBV15 and TRBJ2-5, with 7 bases aligning to TRBD1. The germline CDR1 and CDR2 sequences are LNHNV and YYDKDF (reference sequence). This CDR3 spans 15 amino acids. The CDR3 nucleotides are TGTGCCACCAGCAGAGGCGGACAGGCCAATCAGCCCCAGCATTTC. As protein: CATSRGGQANQPQHF.

J is TRBJ2-3 and V is TRBV10-3; TRBD2 might be the D (6 bases). With 9 bases removed from V and 5 bases from J, the gap between germline ends came to 18 bases. This CDR3 region has 14 residues. CDR1 and CDR2 from the germline V gene are ENHRY and SYGVKD. This CDR3 reads CAMSAGPGKDTQYF. The CDR3 DNA reads TGTGCCATGAGCGCGGGGCCAGGCAAAGATACGCAGTATTTT.

The chain joins TRBV2 to TRBJ1-1; 7 bases agree with TRBD1. In germline, CDR1 is SNHLY, CDR2 FYNNEI. The V and J ends lost 6 bases and 6 bases, in that order; junction bases with no gene match: 19. This CDR3 comprises 17 residues. The CDR3 DNA is TGTGCCAGCAGCGGGGGGGGGCGACAGGGAGGAATCTCTGAAGCTTTCTTT. This sequence encodes CASSGGGRQGGISEAFF.

For this clonotype: Given the absence of the conserved phenylalanine or tryptophan at the CDR3 end, a read error is likely. The DNA is left out, because the CDR3 cannot be placed on it with certainty; the CDR3 is given as TCRdb lists it. The rearrangement links TRBV7-2 to TRBJ2-3; TRBD1 is the table's D call and was not checked against the DNA. Germline V lookup: CDR1 SGHTA, CDR2 FQGNSA. A total of 13 residues make up the CDR3, ends included. This chain's CDR3 is CASSLAGGAAYGY.

The rearrangement joins TRBV2 to TRBJ1-6, with TRBD1 matching over 11 bases. The CDR3 is 15 amino acids. V lost 7 bases and J lost 4; bases outside the gene matches: 3. CDR1 is SNHLY and CDR2 is FYNNEI in the germline V gene. The DNA of the CDR3 is TGTGCCAGCACTGGGGACAGGGGGTATAATTCACCCCTCCACTTT. It is translated as CASTGDRGYNSPLHF.

The chain employs TRBV11-3 and TRBJ2-7; TRBD1 might be the D (5 bases). Germline-derived CDR1 and CDR2 are SGHNT and YENEEA. The CDR3 spans 13 residues. The V and J ends lost 0 bases and 9 bases respectively, with 12 bases between them. The CDR3 region is CASSLDLTERQYV. The DNA of the CDR3 is TGTGCCAGCAGCTTAGATCTGACAGAGCGGCAGTACGTC.

On this clonotype: A read error may produce the germline difference seen at one junction end. The chain uses TRBV7-2 and TRBJ2-2; either TRBD1 or TRBD2 may fit D (5 bases each). The CDR3 has 12 amino acids. Germline V gene data show CDR1 as SGHTA and CDR2 as FQGNSA. This CDR3 is CASSEAGREMFF. The DNA of the CDR3 is TGTGCCAGCAGTGAAGCAGGCAGGGAGATGTTTTTT.

Points on this clonotype: The junction does not match germline at one end; this may be a read error. The rearrangement joins TRBV5-1 to TRBJ2-1; D remains unclear. This CDR3 is built from 13 residues. Germline V CDR1 and CDR2: SGHRS, YFSETQ. The CDR3 here is CASSVTTGTGQFF. CDR3 coding DNA: TGCGCTAGCAGCGTGACAACCGGCACCGGGCAGTTCTTC.

For this clonotype: No conserved phenylalanine or tryptophan ends this CDR3, so it is likely a read error. Because the CDR3's place on the DNA is in doubt, the DNA is left out and the CDR3 is given as listed by TCRdb. V and J are TRBV9 and TRBJ2-3; the table's D call, TRBD1, has no DNA check behind it. The CDR3 is made up of 13 amino acids, end residues included. From germline, CDR1 is SGDLS and CDR2 YYNGEE. The CDR3 loop reads CASREGGSRNQPL.

This clonotype was picked up a small number of times. This clone may be a read error of a much larger clone one base away. V gene TRBV10-3 combines with J gene TRBJ2-7; the D gene is possibly TRBD1 (6 bases). V was shortened by 6 bases and J by 6 bases, with 21 bases between the two germline ends. The V gene's germline CDR1 is ENHRY and CDR2 SYGVKD. This CDR3 has 15 amino acids. This CDR3 reads CAIRPPGGPLSEQYF. The DNA for the CDR3 is TGTGCCATCAGGCCCCCTGGGGGCCCCCTCAGCGAGCAGTACTTC.

This clonotype occurred once. Written as DNA, the CDR3 is TGTGCCAGCAGCTTGGGCGACGGAAATAATTCACCCCTCCACTTT. Protein: CASSLGDGNNSPLHF. This chain joins TRBV7-2 and TRBJ1-6; D is unclear. The CDR3 extends over 15 amino acids. V dropped 3 bases and J dropped 5 bases, with 11 bases sitting between them. Looked up from germline, CDR1 is SGHTA and CDR2 is FQGNSA.

Concerning this clonotype: The junction does not match germline at one end; this may be a read error. The chain carries TRBV5-6 and TRBJ2-4, with unresolved D. This CDR3 region has 12 residues. CDR1 SGHDT and CDR2 YYEEEE come from the germline V gene. The CDR3 region is CASGLDGNIQYF. The CDR3 coding sequence is TGTGCCAGCGGCTTGGATGGGAACATTCAGTACTTC.

V gene TRBV9 combines with J gene TRBJ2-7; 7 bases align to TRBD1. This CDR3 has 16 residues. Germline-derived CDR1 and CDR2 are SGDLS and YYNGEE. The V gene end was trimmed by 5 bases and the J gene end by 7 bases; junction bases not matched to a gene: 18. The CDR3 nucleotides read TGTGCCAGCAGGACACCGGGACAGAGCACAATGGCGGAGCAGTACGTC. It encodes CASRTPGQSTMAEQYV.

This clonotype was found a few times. The rearrangement uses TRBV7-2 and TRBJ2-7; D not resolved. The CDR3 has 13 residues. Germline V lookup: CDR1 SGHTA, CDR2 FQGNSA. Trimming took 6 bases from V and 3 from J, leaving 12 bases between them. The CDR3 sequence is CASRPTEFYEQYF. The CDR3 bases are TGTGCCAGCAGGCCCACGGAGTTCTACGAGCAGTACTTC. The variable domain in full, with the rest retrieved from reference TRBV7-2 and TRBJ2-7, is GAGVSQSPSNKVTEKGKDVELRCDPISGHTALYWYRQSLGQGLEFLIYFQGNSAPDKSGLPSDRFSAERTGGSVSTLTIQRTQQEDSAVYLCASRPTEFYEQYFGPGTRLTVT.

Notes on this clonotype: The junction and the germline gene differ at one end; a read error may be behind it. The chain recombines TRBV7-6 with TRBJ2-5; D not resolved. The CDR3 is 14 amino acids. Germline V gene lookup returns CDR1 SGHVS and CDR2 FNYEAQ. CDR3 DNA: TGTGCCAGCAGCAGAGCCCCCGCAGATGCGACGCATTTTTTC. Translation gives CASSRAPADATHFF.

This rearrangement joins TRBV5-8 to TRBJ2-2; 11 nucleotides align to TRBD1. This CDR3 has 13 residues. From germline, CDR1 is SGHTS and CDR2 YDEGEE. The junction had 7 bases not matched to a gene; V was cut back by 4 bases and J by 14 bases. CDR3 coding DNA: TGTGCCAGCAGCCCACGGACAGGGGGCTTCCTGTTTTTT. Translated, it gives CASSPRTGGFLFF.

The chain has TRBV7-8 and TRBJ1-6; D not certain. The CDR3 covers 15 residues. Trimming stripped 2 bases from V and 19 bases from J, with 24 bases between. Germline V gives CDR1 SGHVS, CDR2 FQNEAQ. DNA for the CDR3: TGTGCCAGCAGCTTATCGGGAAGAGCCGATACGCAGCTTCACTTT. This sequence encodes CASSLSGRADTQLHF.

This clonotype was observed once. The rearrangement uses TRBV9 and TRBJ1-1; 7 bases agree with TRBD1. J was trimmed by 7 bases and V by 5 bases; bases with no gene match: 2. This CDR3 spans 11 amino acids. The germline gives CDR1 SGDLS, CDR2 YYNGEE. Here the CDR3 reads CASRQGSEAFF. CDR3 bases: TGTGCCAGCAGACAGGGGAGTGAAGCTTTCTTT.

This clonotype was found once. Without the conserved terminal phenylalanine or tryptophan, this CDR3 likely stems from a read error. Because the CDR3's place on the DNA is in doubt, the DNA is left out and the CDR3 is given as listed by TCRdb. The rearrangement uses TRBV7-8 and TRBJ2-1; the D call TRBD2 from the table was never checked on the DNA. The CDR3 is 13 residues long, ends included. Germline V gives CDR1 SGHVS, CDR2 FQNEAQ. The CDR3 protein is CASSYAGVPDQQY.

This sequence joins TRBV2 and TRBJ2-7, with TRBD2 as a possible D gene (6 bases). Trimming took 6 bases from V and 8 from J, leaving 23 bases between them. The length of the CDR3 is 15 residues. Germline V gene lookup returns CDR1 SNHLY and CDR2 FYNNEI. The CDR3 nucleotides are TGTGCCAGCAGCTTATGGGGAGGAGCCGACACCCAGCAGTACTTC. As protein: CASSLWGGADTQQYF.